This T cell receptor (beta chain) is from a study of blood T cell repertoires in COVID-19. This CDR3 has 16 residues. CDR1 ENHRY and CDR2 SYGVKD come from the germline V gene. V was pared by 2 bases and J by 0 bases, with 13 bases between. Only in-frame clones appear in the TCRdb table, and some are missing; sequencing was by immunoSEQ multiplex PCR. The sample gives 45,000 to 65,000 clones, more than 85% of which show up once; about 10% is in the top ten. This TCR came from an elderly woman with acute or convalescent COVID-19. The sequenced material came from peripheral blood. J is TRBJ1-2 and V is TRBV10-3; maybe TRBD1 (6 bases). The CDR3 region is CAISEPQGRPNYGYTF. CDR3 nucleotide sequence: TGTGCCATCAGTGAGCCTCAGGGGCGACCTAACTATGGCTACACCTTC.